This entry is about one T cell receptor beta chain. What it binds is not known. The data were taken from a study of T-cell reconstitution after alpha-beta-depleted transplantation in children. Study-level points and caveats: Reportedly, alpha-beta T cells present about two months post-transplant originated from several hundred expanded clones of graft origin. Newly produced T cells mostly accounted for T-cell counts and diversity one year post-transplant.

Trimming pared 2 bases from V and 3 bases from J, leaving 11 bases between. Germline V lookup: CDR1 SGHAT, CDR2 FQNNGV. The CDR3 has 14 amino acids. A TCRbeta library incorporating unique molecular identifiers was prepared. TCRdb itself ran the PCR reads through MiXCR, one entry per CDR3 protein. The sample lists 250,000 to 400,000 distinct CDR3 sequences, more than 20% occurring once. Material: PBMCs, mostly from graft donor cells, obtained 180 days after TCRalphabeta/CD19-depleted stem cell transplant. The chain has TRBV11-2 and TRBJ2-7; maybe TRBD2 (5 bases). This clonotype was obtained from a male patient younger than 18 who had a stem cell transplant for acute lymphoblastic leukemia, so the T cells may come from the graft donor. The chain's CDR3 is CASSLPDYYYEQYF. The CDR3, as DNA: TGTGCCAGCAGCTTACCTGACTACTACTACGAGCAGTACTTC. The full variable domain, in which reference TRBV11-2 and TRBJ2-7 provide the parts outside the CDR3, is EAGVAQSPRYKIIEKRQSVAFWCNPISGHATLYWYQQILGQGPKLLIQFQNNGVVDDSQLPKDRFSAERLKGVDSTLKIQPAKLEDSAVYLCASSLPDYYYEQYFGPGTRLTVT.